This TCR beta chain emerged from a study of blood T cell repertoires in COVID-19. Germline assignment: CDR1 SEHNR and CDR2 FQNEAQ (reference sequence). Between the trimmed V and J ends, which lost 4 bases and 1 base, there was a span of 10 bases. The CDR3 consists of 14 residues. Generated by immunoSEQ multiplex PCR, the TCRdb table keeps only in-frame clones and is missing some. The sample carries hundreds of thousands of clones, more than 85% recorded once. The clonotype originates from a man aged 40-50 years with acute or convalescent COVID-19. Source material: peripheral blood. The genes are TRBV7-9 and TRBJ1-2; D not certain. The CDR3 sequence is CASSSTGINYGYTF. In DNA form, the CDR3 reads TGTGCCAGCAGCTCGACTGGTATTAACTATGGCTACACCTTC.